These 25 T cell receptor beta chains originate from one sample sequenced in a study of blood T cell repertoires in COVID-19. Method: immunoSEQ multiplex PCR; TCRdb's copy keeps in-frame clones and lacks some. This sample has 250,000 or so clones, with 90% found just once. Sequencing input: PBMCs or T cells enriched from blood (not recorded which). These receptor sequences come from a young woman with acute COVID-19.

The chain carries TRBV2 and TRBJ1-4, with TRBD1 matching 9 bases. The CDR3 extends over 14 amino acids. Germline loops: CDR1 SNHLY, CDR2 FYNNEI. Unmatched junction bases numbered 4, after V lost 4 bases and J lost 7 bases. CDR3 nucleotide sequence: TGTGCCAGCAGTGGCCGGGACAGGGCTGAAAAACTGTTTTTT. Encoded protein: CASSGRDRAEKLFF.

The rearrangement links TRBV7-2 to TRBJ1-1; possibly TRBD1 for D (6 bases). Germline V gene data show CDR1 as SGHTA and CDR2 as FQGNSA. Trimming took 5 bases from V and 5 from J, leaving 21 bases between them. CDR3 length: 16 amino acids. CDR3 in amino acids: CASSPALKGGRTEAFF. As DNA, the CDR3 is TGTGCCAGCAGCCCAGCTCTGAAGGGGGGGCGGACTGAAGCTTTCTTT.

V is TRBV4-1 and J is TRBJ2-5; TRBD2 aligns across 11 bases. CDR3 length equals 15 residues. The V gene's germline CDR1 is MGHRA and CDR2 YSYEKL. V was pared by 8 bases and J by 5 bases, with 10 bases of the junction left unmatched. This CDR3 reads CASGILAGDDETQYF. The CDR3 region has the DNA TGCGCCAGCGGAATACTAGCGGGAGATGATGAGACCCAGTACTTC.

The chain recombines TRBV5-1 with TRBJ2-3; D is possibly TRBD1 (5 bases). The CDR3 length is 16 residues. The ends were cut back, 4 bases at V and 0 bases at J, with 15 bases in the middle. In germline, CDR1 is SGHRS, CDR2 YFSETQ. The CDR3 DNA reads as TGCGCCAGCAGCGTCGACAGAACCGCTAGCACAGATACGCAGTATTTT. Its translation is CASSVDRTASTDTQYF.

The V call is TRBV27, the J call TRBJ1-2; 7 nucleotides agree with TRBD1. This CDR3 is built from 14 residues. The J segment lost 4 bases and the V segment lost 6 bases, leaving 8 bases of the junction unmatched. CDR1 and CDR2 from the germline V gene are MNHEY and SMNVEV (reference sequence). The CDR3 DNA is TGTGCCAGCAGGCTGCACAGGGACAGCTATGGCTACACCTTC. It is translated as CASRLHRDSYGYTF.

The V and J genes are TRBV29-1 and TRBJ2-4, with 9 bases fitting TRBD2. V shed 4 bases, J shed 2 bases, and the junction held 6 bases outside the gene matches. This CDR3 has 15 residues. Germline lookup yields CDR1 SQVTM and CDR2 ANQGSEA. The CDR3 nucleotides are TGCAGCGTTGGTAGTAGCGGGAGTACCAAAAACATTCAGTACTTC. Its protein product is CSVGSSGSTKNIQYF. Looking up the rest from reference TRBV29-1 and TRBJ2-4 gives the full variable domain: SAVISQKPSRDICQRGTSLTIQCQVDSQVTMMFWYRQQPGQSLTLIATANQGSEATYESGFVIDKFPISRPNLTFSTLTVSNMSPEDSSIYLCSVGSSGSTKNIQYFGAGTRLSVL.

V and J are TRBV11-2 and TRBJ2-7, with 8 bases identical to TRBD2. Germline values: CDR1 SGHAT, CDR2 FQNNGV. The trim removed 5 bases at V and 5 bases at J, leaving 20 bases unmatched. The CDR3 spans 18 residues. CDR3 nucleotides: TGTGCCAGCAGCCCCCGGGGGGGGAGGGAGGGTAGTAGTAACGAGCAGTACTTC. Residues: CASSPRGGREGSSNEQYF. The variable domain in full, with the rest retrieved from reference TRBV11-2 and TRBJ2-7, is EAGVAQSPRYKIIEKRQSVAFWCNPISGHATLYWYQQILGQGPKLLIQFQNNGVVDDSQLPKDRFSAERLKGVDSTLKIQPAKLEDSAVYLCASSPRGGREGSSNEQYFGPGTRLTVT.

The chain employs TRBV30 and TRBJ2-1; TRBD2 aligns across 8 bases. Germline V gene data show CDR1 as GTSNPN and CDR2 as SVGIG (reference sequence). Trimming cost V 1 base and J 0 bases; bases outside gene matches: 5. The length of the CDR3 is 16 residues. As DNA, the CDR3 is TGTGCCTGGAGTGGACTAGCGACCAGCTCCTACAATGAGCAGTTCTTC. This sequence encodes CAWSGLATSSYNEQFF.

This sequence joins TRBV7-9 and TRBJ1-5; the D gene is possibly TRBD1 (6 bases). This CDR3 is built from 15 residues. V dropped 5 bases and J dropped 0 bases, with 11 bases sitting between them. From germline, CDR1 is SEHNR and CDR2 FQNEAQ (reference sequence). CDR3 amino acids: CASSVGQFSNQPQHF. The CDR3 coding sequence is TGTGCCAGCAGCGTCGGACAGTTTAGCAATCAGCCCCAGCATTTT.

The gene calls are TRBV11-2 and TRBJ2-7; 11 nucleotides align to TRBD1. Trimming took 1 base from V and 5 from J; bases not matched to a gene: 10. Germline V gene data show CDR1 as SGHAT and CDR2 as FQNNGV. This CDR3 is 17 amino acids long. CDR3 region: CASSLGPGQGDGDEQYF. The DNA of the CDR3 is TGTGCCAGCAGCTTAGGGCCGGGACAGGGGGACGGTGACGAGCAGTACTTC.

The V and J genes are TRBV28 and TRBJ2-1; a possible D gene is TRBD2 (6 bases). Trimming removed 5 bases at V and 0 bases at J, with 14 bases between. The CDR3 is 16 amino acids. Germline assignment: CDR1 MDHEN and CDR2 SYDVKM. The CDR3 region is CASSQASAHSYNEQFF. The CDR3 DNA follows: TGTGCCAGCAGTCAGGCTAGCGCTCACTCCTACAATGAGCAGTTCTTC. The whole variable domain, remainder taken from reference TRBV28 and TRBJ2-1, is DVKVTQSSRYLVKRTGEKVFLECVQDMDHENMFWYRQDPGLGLRLIYFSYDVKMKEKGDIPEGYSVSREKKERFSLILESASTNQTSMYLCASSQASAHSYNEQFFGPGTRLTVL.

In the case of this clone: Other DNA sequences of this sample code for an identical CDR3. This chain's CDR3 is CASSPPGQGNEKLFF. The DNA for the CDR3 is TGTGCCAGCTCACCACCGGGACAGGGAAATGAAAAACTGTTTTTT. The V gene is TRBV18, the J gene TRBJ1-4; 9 bases fit TRBD1. The CDR3 has 15 amino acids. The V gene's germline CDR1 is KGHSH and CDR2 LQKENI. The V gene end was trimmed by 0 bases and the J gene end by 5 bases; junction bases not matched to a gene: 1.

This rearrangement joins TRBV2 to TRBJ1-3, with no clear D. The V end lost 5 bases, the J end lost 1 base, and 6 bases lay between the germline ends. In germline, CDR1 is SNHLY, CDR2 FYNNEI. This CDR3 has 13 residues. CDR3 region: CASSKESGNTIYF. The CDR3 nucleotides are TGTGCCAGCAGTAAGGAGTCTGGAAACACCATATATTTT.

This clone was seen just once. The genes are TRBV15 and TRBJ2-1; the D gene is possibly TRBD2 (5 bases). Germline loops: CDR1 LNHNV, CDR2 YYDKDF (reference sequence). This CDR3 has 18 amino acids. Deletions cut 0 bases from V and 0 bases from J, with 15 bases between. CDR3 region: CATSRDDWAGSSYNEQFF. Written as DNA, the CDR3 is TGTGCCACCAGCAGAGATGATTGGGCGGGCAGCTCCTACAATGAGCAGTTCTTC.

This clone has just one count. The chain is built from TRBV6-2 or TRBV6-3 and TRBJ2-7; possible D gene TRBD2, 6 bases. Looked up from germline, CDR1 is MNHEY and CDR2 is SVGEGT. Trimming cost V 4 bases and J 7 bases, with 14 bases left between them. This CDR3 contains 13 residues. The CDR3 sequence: CASSFRDGGEQYF. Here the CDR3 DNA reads TGTGCCAGCAGTTTTCGGGATGGGGGGGAGCAGTACTTC.

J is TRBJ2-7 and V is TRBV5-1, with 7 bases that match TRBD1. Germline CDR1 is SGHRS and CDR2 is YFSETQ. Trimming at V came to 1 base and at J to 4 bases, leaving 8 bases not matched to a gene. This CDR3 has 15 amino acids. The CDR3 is CASSLPTGLGYEQYF. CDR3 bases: TGCGCCAGCAGCTTGCCGACAGGGTTGGGTTACGAGCAGTACTTC. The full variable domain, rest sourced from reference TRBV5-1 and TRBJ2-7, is KAGVTQTPRYLIKTRGQQVTLSCSPISGHRSVSWYQQTPGQGLQFLFEYFSETQRNKGNFPGRFSGRQFSNSRSEMNVSTLELGDSALYLCASSLPTGLGYEQYFGPGTRLTVT.

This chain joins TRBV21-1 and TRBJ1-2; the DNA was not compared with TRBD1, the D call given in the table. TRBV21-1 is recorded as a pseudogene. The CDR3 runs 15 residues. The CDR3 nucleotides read TGTGCCAGCAGCGGTCACAGGGTTCCGGACTATGGCTACACCTTC. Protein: CASSGHRVPDYGYTF.

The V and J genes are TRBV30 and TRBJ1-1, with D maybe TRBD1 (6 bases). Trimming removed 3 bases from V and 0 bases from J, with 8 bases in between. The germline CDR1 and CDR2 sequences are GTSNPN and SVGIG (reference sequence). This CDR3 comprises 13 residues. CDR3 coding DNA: TGTGCCTGGAGCAGGGGAATGAACACTGAAGCTTTCTTT. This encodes CAWSRGMNTEAFF.

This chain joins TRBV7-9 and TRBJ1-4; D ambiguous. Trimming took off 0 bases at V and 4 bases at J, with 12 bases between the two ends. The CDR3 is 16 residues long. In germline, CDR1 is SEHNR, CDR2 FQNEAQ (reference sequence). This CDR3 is CASSLADSLYNEKLFF. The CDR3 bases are TGTGCCAGCAGCTTAGCTGACTCTTTGTATAATGAAAAACTGTTTTTT.

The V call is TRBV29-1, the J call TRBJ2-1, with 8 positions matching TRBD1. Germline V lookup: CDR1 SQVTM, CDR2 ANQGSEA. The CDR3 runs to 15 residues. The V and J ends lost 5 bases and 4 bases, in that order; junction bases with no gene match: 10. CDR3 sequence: CSVFNNQGAYNEQFF. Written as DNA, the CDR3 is TGCAGCGTTTTTAATAACCAGGGGGCTTACAATGAGCAGTTCTTC.

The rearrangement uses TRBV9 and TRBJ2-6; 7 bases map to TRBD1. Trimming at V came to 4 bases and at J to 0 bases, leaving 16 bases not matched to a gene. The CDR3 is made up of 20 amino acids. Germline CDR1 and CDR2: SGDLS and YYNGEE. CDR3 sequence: CASSSRFEGDSISGANVLTF. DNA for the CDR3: TGTGCCAGCAGCTCCCGTTTTGAAGGGGACAGCATCTCTGGGGCCAACGTCCTGACTTTC.

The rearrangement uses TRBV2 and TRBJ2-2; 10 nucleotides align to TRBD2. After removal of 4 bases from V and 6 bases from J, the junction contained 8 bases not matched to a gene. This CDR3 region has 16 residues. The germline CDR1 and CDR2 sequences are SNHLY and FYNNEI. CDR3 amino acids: CASSAPSSGSAGELFF. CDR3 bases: TGTGCCAGCAGTGCCCCGTCTAGCGGGAGTGCCGGGGAGCTGTTTTTT. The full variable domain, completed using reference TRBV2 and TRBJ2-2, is EPEVTQTPSHQVTQMGQEVILRCVPISNHLYFYWYRQILGQKVEFLVSFYNNEISEKSEIFDDQFSVERPDGSNFTLKIRSTKLEDSAMYFCASSAPSSGSAGELFFGEGSRLTVL.

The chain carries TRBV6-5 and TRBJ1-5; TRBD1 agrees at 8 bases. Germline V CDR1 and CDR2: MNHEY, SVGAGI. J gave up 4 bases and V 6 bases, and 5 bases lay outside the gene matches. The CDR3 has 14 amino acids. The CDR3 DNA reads TGTGCCAGCAGAGGGACAGGAGAAAATCAGCCCCAGCATTTT. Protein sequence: CASRGTGENQPQHF.

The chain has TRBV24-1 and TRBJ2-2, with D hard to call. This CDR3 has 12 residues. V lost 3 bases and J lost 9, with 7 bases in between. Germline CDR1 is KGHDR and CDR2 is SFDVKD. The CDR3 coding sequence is TGTGCCACCAGTGATCTTGAGCGGGAGCTGTTTTTT. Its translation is CATSDLERELFF.

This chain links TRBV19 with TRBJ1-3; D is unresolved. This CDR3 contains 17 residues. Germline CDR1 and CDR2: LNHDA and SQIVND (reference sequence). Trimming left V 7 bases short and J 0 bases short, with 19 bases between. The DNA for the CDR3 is TGTGCCAGTACCAATGAGGGCGTCGGCTTCTCTGGAAACACCATATATTTT. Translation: CASTNEGVGFSGNTIYF.